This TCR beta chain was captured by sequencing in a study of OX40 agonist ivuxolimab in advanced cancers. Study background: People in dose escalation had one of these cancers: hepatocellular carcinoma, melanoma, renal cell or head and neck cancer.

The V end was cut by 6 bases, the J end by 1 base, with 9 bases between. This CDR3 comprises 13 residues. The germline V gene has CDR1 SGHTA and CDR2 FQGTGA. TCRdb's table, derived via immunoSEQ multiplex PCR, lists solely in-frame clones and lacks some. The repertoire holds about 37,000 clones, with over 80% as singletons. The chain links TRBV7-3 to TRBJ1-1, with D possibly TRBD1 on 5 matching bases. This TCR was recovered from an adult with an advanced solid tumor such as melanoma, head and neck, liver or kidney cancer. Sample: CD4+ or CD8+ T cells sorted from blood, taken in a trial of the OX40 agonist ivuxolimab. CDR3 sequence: CASSRQPNTEAFF. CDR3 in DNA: TGTGCCAGCAGTCGACAGCCGAACACTGAAGCTTTCTTT.